This T cell receptor beta chain was retrieved from a study of CXCR3-negative and CXCR3-positive naive CD8 T cells (dated by TCRdb to 2018 to 2020). Turning to the overall study: In total, 130 million to 150 million TRB reads were obtained, or roughly 1.5 +/- 0.3 million reads per library. Naive subsets from several donors and memory cells from 3 donors were included in the TRBV-TRBJ cluster analysis. Diversity and physicochemical repertoire analyses covered around 10 donors pooled from two independent experiments. General conclusions and limits of the study: Freshly isolated PBMCs were used for most assays because CXCR3 expression went down partially after cryopreservation. Surface CD5, linked to self-reactivity in mice, was comparable between naive subsets; TCR interaction strength was therefore also inferred from TRB CDR3 physicochemical properties. Comparably high repertoire diversity was found in both naive subsets, whereas much lower repertoire diversity was found in memory CD8+ T cells. Within the same donor, TRBV-TRBJ usage looked similar between naive CXCR3-negative and CXCR3-positive cells, but memory cells had distinct patterns.

On this clonotype itself: Its cognate antigen has yet to be identified.

This sample was sequenced with a NextSeq 550. The Human TCR Profiling Kit (MiLaboratory) was used to prepare UMI-labeled 5' RACE TRB cDNA libraries. The full amount of extracted RNA was used for cDNA synthesis, and the full amount of resulting cDNA was used for PCR amplification. Libraries were prepared in parallel with an identical number of PCR cycles. The original methods were these. With a minimum of two reads required per UMI, MIGEC and MiXCR pulled out about 50,000 +/- 10,000 unique UMI-labeled TRB cDNA molecules from each library. Each library averaged about 40,000 +/- 10,000 functional in-frame TRB CDR3 nucleotide clonotypes without stop codons. After downsampling to 5000 UMI-labeled TRB molecules per sample, diversity metrics, including normalized Shannon-Wiener and Chao1, were computed in VDJtools. VDJtools was used to calculate clonotype-size-weighted physicochemical properties of the central five CDR3 residues, namely interaction energy, strength, volume and Kidera factor 4. TCRdb reprocessed the reads and provides one entry for every CDR3 protein sequence; no DNA is given. These V and J calls rely on TCRdb rather than the paper's analysis. This sample's listing comprises tens of thousands of distinct CDR3 sequences. 7% to 8% of the sample belongs to the ten largest clones.

The CDR3 sequence holds 16 residues, the cysteine and phenylalanine included. The protein alone is recorded here. CDR1 and CDR2, per the germline V gene, are LGHNA and YSLEER. For every CD8+ T cell subset, approximately 300,000 cells were flow-sorted straight into RLT lysis buffer, and each subset was sorted in triplicate. Peripheral blood mononuclear cells were isolated from buffy coats using standard density gradient centrifugation. Total RNA was extracted from sorted cells using an RNeasy Mini Kit. Sequencing was performed on memory CD8+ T cells from blood. This sample's cell subset or site label indicates: conventional CD8+ memory T cells (TMEM), sorted as controls. The chain is encoded by TRBV4-3 joined to TRBJ2-7; TCRdb's D call of TRBD2 is untestable without DNA. The sequence was collected from a human donor in good health. Some clones in this sample may be carry-over from other donors' samples. CDR3 sequence: CASSQDRDLDYYEQYF.